This is a list of T cell receptor beta chains from one sample in a study of blood T cell repertoires in COVID-19. Here immunoSEQ multiplex PCR was the method, and the copy in TCRdb shows in-frame clones only, minus some. This table has some 160,000 clones, roughly 90% appearing once. The sample comprised peripheral blood. The receptors shown here come from a woman aged 70-85 years with acute or convalescent COVID-19. The CDR3 runs from the conserved cysteine through the conserved F or W. The order of the fields is J gene, D gene, clone size, V gene, CDR3 DNA, CDR3 protein. A D gene is named only where the DNA matches it firmly. Size tells how often a clone was seen (once, few, many) or the class of an expanded clone, and some rows leave it out.

j_call: TRBJ2-1
d_call: TRBD2
clone_size: NA
v_call: TRBV5-1
cdr3_nt: TGCGCCAGCAGCTTACCGACTAGCGGGAGGGATGAGCAGTTCTTC
cdr3_aa: CASSLPTSGRDEQFF

j_call: TRBJ1-1
d_call: NA
clone_size: NA
v_call: TRBV28
cdr3_nt: TGTGCCAGCAGTTTCTGGCAAACTGAAGCTTTCTTT
cdr3_aa: CASSFWQTEAFF

j_call: TRBJ2-1
d_call: NA
clone_size: few
v_call: TRBV7-2
cdr3_nt: TGTGCCAGCGGCCCTCCAGGGTGGGATGAGCAGTTCTTC
cdr3_aa: CASGPPGWDEQFF

j_call: TRBJ1-2
d_call: NA
clone_size: NA
v_call: TRBV7-2
cdr3_nt: TGTGCCAGCAGCTTAGGGGTAGGGGTCTATGGCTACACCTTC
cdr3_aa: CASSLGVGVYGYTF

j_call: TRBJ1-2
d_call: NA
clone_size: NA
v_call: TRBV29-1
cdr3_nt: TGCAGCGTTGGCATGGGAGCCGCGGGGTATGGCTACACCTTC
cdr3_aa: CSVGMGAAGYGYTF

j_call: TRBJ1-2
d_call: NA
clone_size: NA
v_call: TRBV7-2
cdr3_nt: TGTGCCAGCAGCCCTCTCCCGGGGGGCAGCTACACCTTC
cdr3_aa: CASSPLPGGSYTF

j_call: TRBJ1-1
d_call: TRBD1
clone_size: NA
v_call: TRBV19
cdr3_nt: TGTGCCAGTAGCACCTCGTACAGGGGGGGGTCAGAAGCTTTCTTT
cdr3_aa: CASSTSYRGGSEAFF

j_call: TRBJ1-1
d_call: NA
clone_size: NA
v_call: TRBV19
cdr3_nt: TGTGCCAGTACCCGAAACGACATGGTAAACACTGAAGCTTTCTTT
cdr3_aa: CASTRNDMVNTEAFF

j_call: TRBJ2-3
d_call: NA
clone_size: few
v_call: TRBV30
cdr3_nt: TGTGCCTGGAGTTCGGCGTCGGGAGCAGATACGCAGTATTTT
cdr3_aa: CAWSSASGADTQYF

j_call: TRBJ1-2
d_call: NA
clone_size: NA
v_call: TRBV7-9
cdr3_nt: TGTGCCAGCAGCACGACAGGAGGATATGGCTACACCTTC
cdr3_aa: CASSTTGGYGYTF

j_call: TRBJ2-7
d_call: TRBD1
clone_size: few
v_call: TRBV3-1/TRBV3-2
cdr3_nt: TGTGCCAGCAGCCAAGAAAGGGACAGGATCTACGAGCAGTACTTC
cdr3_aa: CASSQERDRIYEQYF

j_call: TRBJ2-1
d_call: TRBD2
clone_size: NA
v_call: TRBV7-9
cdr3_nt: TGTGCCAGCAGCCTAATGGCGGGGGGGCTCGGGAATGAGCAGTTCTTC
cdr3_aa: CASSLMAGGLGNEQFF

j_call: TRBJ2-2
d_call: NA
clone_size: few
v_call: TRBV3-1/TRBV3-2
cdr3_nt: TGTGCCAGCAGCCAAGGTGGGAGGAACACCGGGGAGCTGTTTTTT
cdr3_aa: CASSQGGRNTGELFF

j_call: TRBJ1-4
d_call: NA
clone_size: NA
v_call: TRBV5-1
cdr3_nt: TGCGCCAGCAGCTTAACAGGATCCGAAAAACTGTTTTTT
cdr3_aa: CASSLTGSEKLFF

j_call: TRBJ1-2
d_call: TRBD1
clone_size: NA
v_call: TRBV2
cdr3_nt: TGTGCCAGCAGGGACGACGGGACAGTTTATGGCTACACCTTC
cdr3_aa: CASRDDGTVYGYTF

j_call: TRBJ1-5
d_call: TRBD1
clone_size: once
v_call: TRBV9
cdr3_nt: TGTGCCAGCAGCCCCCAGGGGACAGGGGTTCAGCCCCAGCATTTT
cdr3_aa: CASSPQGTGVQPQHF

j_call: TRBJ1-6
d_call: NA
clone_size: NA
v_call: TRBV18
cdr3_nt: TGTGCCAGCTCACCCCTCGAGGGAGATTCACCCCTCCACTTT
cdr3_aa: CASSPLEGDSPLHF

j_call: TRBJ1-5
d_call: NA
clone_size: NA
v_call: TRBV19
cdr3_nt: TGTGCCAGTAGTAGTTTCAAGACAGGTTCTCAGCCCCAGCATTTT
cdr3_aa: CASSSFKTGSQPQHF

j_call: TRBJ1-5
d_call: TRBD1
clone_size: NA
v_call: TRBV5-5
cdr3_nt: TGTGCCAGCAGCTCGACCGGGACAGTCCACAATCAGCCCCAGCATTTT
cdr3_aa: CASSSTGTVHNQPQHF

j_call: TRBJ2-2
d_call: NA
clone_size: NA
v_call: TRBV6-6
cdr3_nt: TGTGCCAGCAGTTACCCTACAGCCGGGGAGCTGTTTTTT
cdr3_aa: CASSYPTAGELFF

j_call: TRBJ1-2
d_call: NA
clone_size: NA
v_call: TRBV19
cdr3_nt: TGTGCCAGTAGTATAGGCGGCAAAAACTATGGCTACACCTTC
cdr3_aa: CASSIGGKNYGYTF

j_call: TRBJ2-7
d_call: NA
clone_size: NA
v_call: TRBV5-1
cdr3_nt: TGCGCCAGCAGCTTGGCAGGGATCTACGAGCAGTACTTC
cdr3_aa: CASSLAGIYEQYF

j_call: TRBJ2-1
d_call: NA
clone_size: NA
v_call: TRBV29-1
cdr3_nt: TGCAGCGTTGAAAAGAGCTCCTACAATGAGCAGTTCTTC
cdr3_aa: CSVEKSSYNEQFF

j_call: TRBJ2-3
d_call: NA
clone_size: NA
v_call: TRBV3-1/TRBV3-2
cdr3_nt: TGTGCCAGCAGCCTATCCGGGTGGGGGGTTGATACGCAGTATTTT
cdr3_aa: CASSLSGWGVDTQYF

j_call: TRBJ1-1
d_call: NA
clone_size: NA
v_call: TRBV9
cdr3_nt: TGTGCCAGCAGCCCTACCGTGAACACTGAAGCTTTCTTT
cdr3_aa: CASSPTVNTEAFF

j_call: TRBJ2-7
d_call: NA
clone_size: NA
v_call: TRBV6-2/TRBV6-3
cdr3_nt: TGTGCCAGCAGTTACCACCTAGAGCAGTACTTC
cdr3_aa: CASSYHLEQYF

j_call: TRBJ2-7
d_call: NA
clone_size: NA
v_call: TRBV3-1/TRBV3-2
cdr3_nt: TGTGCCAGCAGCCAAGATACGTTACTTACCTACGAGCAGTACTTC
cdr3_aa: CASSQDTLLTYEQYF

j_call: TRBJ2-2
d_call: NA
clone_size: NA
v_call: TRBV7-2
cdr3_nt: TGTGCCAGCAGTAGGGGGAGAGGGGGGAACACCGGGGAGCTGTTTTTT
cdr3_aa: CASSRGRGGNTGELFF

j_call: TRBJ1-5
d_call: NA
clone_size: NA
v_call: TRBV7-2
cdr3_nt: TGTGCCAGCAGCTTAGGGAGGAGCAATCAGCCCCAGCATTTT
cdr3_aa: CASSLGRSNQPQHF

j_call: TRBJ1-3
d_call: NA
clone_size: NA
v_call: TRBV28
cdr3_nt: TGTGCCAGCAGTTTAGTACGGGGAGGAAACACCATATATTTT
cdr3_aa: CASSLVRGGNTIYF

j_call: TRBJ1-5
d_call: NA
clone_size: few
v_call: TRBV2
cdr3_nt: TGTGCCAGCAACCAGGACAGTTACAATCAGCCCCAGCATTTT
cdr3_aa: CASNQDSYNQPQHF

j_call: TRBJ1-6
d_call: TRBD1
clone_size: NA
v_call: TRBV19
cdr3_nt: TGTGCCAGTAGTTGGGACAGGGGGGTAACTTCACCCCTCCACTTT
cdr3_aa: CASSWDRGVTSPLHF

j_call: TRBJ2-3
d_call: TRBD1
clone_size: once
v_call: TRBV4-3
cdr3_nt: TGCGCCAGCAGCCAGACAGGGTACCGTACAGATACGCAGTATTTT
cdr3_aa: CASSQTGYRTDTQYF

j_call: TRBJ2-7
d_call: TRBD1
clone_size: NA
v_call: TRBV5-6
cdr3_nt: TGTGCCAGCAGGTATTACAGGGGTGGCCACGAGCAGTACTTC
cdr3_aa: CASRYYRGGHEQYF

j_call: TRBJ2-7
d_call: TRBD1
clone_size: NA
v_call: TRBV7-9
cdr3_nt: TGTGCCAGCAGAGCGGAGGGGCAGGGGGCGAGGGAGCAGTACTTC
cdr3_aa: CASRAEGQGAREQYF